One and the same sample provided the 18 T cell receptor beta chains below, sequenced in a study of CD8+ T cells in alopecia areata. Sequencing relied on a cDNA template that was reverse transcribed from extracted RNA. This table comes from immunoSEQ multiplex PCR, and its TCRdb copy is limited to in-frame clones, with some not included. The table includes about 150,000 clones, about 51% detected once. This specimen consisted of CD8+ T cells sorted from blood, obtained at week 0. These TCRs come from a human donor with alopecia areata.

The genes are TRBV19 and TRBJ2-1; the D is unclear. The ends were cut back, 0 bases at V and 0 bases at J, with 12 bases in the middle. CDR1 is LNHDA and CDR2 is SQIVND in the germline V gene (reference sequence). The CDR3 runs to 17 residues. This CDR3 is CASSIDNQEYSYNEQFF. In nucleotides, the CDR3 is TGTGCCAGTAGTATAGATAACCAGGAATACTCCTACAATGAGCAGTTCTTC.

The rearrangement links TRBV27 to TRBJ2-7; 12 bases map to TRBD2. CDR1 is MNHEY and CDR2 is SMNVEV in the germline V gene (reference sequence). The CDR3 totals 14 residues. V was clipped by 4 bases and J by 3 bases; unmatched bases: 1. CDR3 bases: TGTGCCAGCAGTTGGACTAGCGGGGACTACGAGCAGTACTTC. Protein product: CASSWTSGDYEQYF.

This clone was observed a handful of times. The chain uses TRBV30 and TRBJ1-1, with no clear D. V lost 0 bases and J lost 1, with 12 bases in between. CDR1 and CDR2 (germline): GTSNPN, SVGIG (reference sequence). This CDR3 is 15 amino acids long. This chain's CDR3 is CAWSVYEGSNTEAFF. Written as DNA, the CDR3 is TGTGCCTGGAGTGTATACGAGGGTTCGAACACTGAAGCTTTCTTT.

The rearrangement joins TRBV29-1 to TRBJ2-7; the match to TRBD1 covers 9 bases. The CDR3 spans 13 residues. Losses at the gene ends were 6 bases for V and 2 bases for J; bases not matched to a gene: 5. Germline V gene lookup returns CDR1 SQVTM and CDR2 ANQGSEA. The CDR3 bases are TGCAGCGTCCAGGACAGGGGAACCTACGAGCAGTACTTC. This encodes CSVQDRGTYEQYF.

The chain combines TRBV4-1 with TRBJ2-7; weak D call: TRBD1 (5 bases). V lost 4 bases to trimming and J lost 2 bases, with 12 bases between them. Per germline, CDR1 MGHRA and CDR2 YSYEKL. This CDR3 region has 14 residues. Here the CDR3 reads CASSPQETAYEQYF. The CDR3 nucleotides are TGCGCCAGCAGCCCACAAGAGACAGCCTACGAGCAGTACTTC.

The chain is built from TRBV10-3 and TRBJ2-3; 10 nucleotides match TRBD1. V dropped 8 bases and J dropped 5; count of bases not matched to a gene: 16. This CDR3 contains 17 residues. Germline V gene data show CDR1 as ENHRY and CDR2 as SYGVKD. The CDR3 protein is CAIREETGTGDKDTQYF. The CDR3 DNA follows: TGTGCCATCCGCGAAGAGACCGGGACAGGGGATAAAGATACGCAGTATTTT.

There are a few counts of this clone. The CDR3 DNA reads as TGTGCCAGCAGCGGGGATAGCGGGGACTCCTACAATGAGCAGTTCTTC. This sequence encodes CASSGDSGDSYNEQFF. This chain connects TRBV14 to TRBJ2-1; 8 positions match TRBD2. Germline V gene data show CDR1 as SGHDN and CDR2 as FVKESK. This CDR3 has 16 amino acids. The V and J ends lost 5 bases and 0 bases, in that order; junction bases with no gene match: 6.

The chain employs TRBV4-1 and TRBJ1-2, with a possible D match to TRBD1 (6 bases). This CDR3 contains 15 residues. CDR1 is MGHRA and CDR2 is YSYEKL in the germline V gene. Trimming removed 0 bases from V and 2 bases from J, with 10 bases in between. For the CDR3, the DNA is TGCGCCAGCAGCCAAGATACAGGGCCCAACTATGGCTACACCTTC. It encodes CASSQDTGPNYGYTF.

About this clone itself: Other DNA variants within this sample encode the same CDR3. The CDR3 DNA is TGTGCCAGCAGCTTAGGATACGAGCAGTACTTC. Translated: CASSLGYEQYF. V usage is TRBV13 and J usage is TRBJ2-7; D uncertain. V lost 0 bases and J lost 4, with 1 base in between. This CDR3 has 11 amino acids. Germline-derived CDR1 and CDR2 are PRHDT and FYEKMQ (reference sequence).

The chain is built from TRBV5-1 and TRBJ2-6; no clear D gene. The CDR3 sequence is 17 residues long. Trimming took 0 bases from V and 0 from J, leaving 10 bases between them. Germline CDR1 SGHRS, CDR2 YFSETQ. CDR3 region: CASSLEGSRSGANVLTF. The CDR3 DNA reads TGCGCCAGCAGCTTGGAAGGTAGTCGCTCTGGGGCCAACGTCCTGACTTTC.

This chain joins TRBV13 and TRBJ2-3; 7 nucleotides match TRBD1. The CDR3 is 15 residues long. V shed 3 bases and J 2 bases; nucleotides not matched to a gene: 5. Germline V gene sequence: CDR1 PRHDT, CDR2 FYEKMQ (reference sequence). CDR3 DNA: TGTGCCAGCAGCTTTCAGGGGGAAGACACAGATACGCAGTATTTT. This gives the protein CASSFQGEDTDTQYF.

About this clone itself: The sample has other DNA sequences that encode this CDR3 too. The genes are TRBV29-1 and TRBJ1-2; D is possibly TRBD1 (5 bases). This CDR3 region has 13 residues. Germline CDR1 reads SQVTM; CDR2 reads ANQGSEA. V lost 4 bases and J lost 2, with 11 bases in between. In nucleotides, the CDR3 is TGCAGCGTTGTTGGAGGGGACAACTATGGCTACACCTTC. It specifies CSVVGGDNYGYTF.

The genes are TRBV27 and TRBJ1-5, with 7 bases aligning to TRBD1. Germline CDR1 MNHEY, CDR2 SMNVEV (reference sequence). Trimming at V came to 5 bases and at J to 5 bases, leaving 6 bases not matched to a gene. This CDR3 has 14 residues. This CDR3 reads CASSPRTGDQPQHF. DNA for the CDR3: TGTGCCAGCAGTCCACGGACAGGCGATCAGCCCCAGCATTTT.

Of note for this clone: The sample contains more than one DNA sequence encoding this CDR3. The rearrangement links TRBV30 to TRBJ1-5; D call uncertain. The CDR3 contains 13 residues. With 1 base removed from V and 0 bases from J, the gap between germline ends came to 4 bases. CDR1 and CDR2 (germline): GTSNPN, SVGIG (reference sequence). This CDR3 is CAWSGDSNQPQHF. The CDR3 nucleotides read TGTGCCTGGAGTGGCGATAGCAATCAGCCCCAGCATTTT.

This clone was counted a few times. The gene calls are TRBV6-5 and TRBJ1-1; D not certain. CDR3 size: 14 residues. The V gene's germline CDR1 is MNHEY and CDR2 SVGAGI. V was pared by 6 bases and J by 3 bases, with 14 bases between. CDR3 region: CASSPGSGYTEAFF. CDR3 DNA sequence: TGTGCCAGCAGCCCAGGTTCGGGCTACACTGAAGCTTTCTTT.

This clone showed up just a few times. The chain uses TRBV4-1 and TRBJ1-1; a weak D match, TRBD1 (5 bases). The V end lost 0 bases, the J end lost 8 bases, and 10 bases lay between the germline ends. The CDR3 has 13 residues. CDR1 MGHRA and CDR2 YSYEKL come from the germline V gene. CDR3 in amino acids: CASSQDLGQEAFF. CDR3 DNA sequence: TGCGCCAGCAGCCAAGATCTTGGACAAGAAGCTTTCTTT.

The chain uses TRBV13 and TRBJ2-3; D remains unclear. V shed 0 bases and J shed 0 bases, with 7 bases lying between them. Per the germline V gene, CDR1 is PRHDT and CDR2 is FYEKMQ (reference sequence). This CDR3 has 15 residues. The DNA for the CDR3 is TGTGCCAGCAGCTTAGGTCGTGGAAGCACAGATACGCAGTATTTT. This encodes CASSLGRGSTDTQYF.

CDR3 nucleotides: TGTGCCAGCAGCGTAACCGACAGGGCTGAAGCTTTCTTT. Amino acids: CASSVTDRAEAFF. The chain couples TRBV9 to TRBJ1-1; 7 bases line up with TRBD1. The CDR3 totals 13 residues. Trimming cost V 1 base and J 6 bases; bases outside gene matches: 3. Germline V gives CDR1 SGDLS, CDR2 YYNGEE.